This T cell receptor (beta chain) was sequenced in a study of cytomegalovirus exposure and HLA in healthy donors. Donors showed nominal health when sampled, although they likely had unrecorded immune exposures. J gave up 3 bases and V 2 bases, and 10 bases lay outside the gene matches. CDR3 length equals 16 residues. Germline-derived CDR1 and CDR2 are SGHTS and YDEGEE. This clone was seen ten or more times. The PCR contained 60 Vbeta and 13 Jbeta primers. TCRdb's copy holds only in-frame clones and misses some; the assay was immunoSEQ multiplex PCR. The data hold about 110,000 clones, with 15% to 17% observed a single time.

Source material: PBMCs. This receptor was taken from a young woman in good health and CMV-seronegative. The chain joins TRBV5-8 to TRBJ1-1; 7 bases are shared with TRBD1. The CDR3, as DNA: TGTGCCAGCAGCTTTTTTAGGGGGCAGGGATACACTGAAGCTTTCTTT. Protein: CASSFFRGQGYTEAFF.